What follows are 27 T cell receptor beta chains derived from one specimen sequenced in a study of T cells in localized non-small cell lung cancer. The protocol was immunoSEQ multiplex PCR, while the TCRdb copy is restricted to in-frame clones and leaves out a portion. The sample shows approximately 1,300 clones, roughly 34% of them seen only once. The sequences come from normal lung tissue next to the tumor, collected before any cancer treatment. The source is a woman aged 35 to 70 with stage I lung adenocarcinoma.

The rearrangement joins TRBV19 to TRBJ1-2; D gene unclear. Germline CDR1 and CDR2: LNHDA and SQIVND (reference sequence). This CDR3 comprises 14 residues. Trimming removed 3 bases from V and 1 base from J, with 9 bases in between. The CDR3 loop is CASSILVGNYGYTF. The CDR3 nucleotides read TGTGCCAGTAGTATTTTGGTGGGTAACTATGGCTACACCTTC. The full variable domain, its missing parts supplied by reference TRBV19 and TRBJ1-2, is DGGITQSPKYLFRKEGQNVTLSCEQNLNHDAMYWYRQDPGQGLRLIYYSQIVNDFQKGDIAEGYSVSREKKESFPLTVTSAQKNPTAFYLCASSILVGNYGYTFGSGTRLTVV.

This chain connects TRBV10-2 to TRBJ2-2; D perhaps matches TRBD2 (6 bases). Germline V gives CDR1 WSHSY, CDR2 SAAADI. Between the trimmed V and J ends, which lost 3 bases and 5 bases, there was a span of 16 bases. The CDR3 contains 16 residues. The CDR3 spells CASSDGVGSGTGELFF. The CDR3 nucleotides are TGCGCCAGCAGTGATGGGGTCGGGAGTGGAACCGGGGAGCTGTTTTTT.

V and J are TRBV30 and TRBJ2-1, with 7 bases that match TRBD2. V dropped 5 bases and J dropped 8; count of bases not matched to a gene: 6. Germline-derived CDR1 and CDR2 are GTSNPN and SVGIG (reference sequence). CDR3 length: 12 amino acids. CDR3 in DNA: TGTGCCTGGGGACTAGAGGGCGATGAGCAGTTCTTC. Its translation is CAWGLEGDEQFF.

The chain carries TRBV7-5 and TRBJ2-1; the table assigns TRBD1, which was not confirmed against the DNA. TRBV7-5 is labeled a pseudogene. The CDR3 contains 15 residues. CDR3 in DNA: TGTGCCAGCACCAGGGACAGGGGGCCCTACAATGAGCAGTTCTTC. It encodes CASTRDRGPYNEQFF.

Written as DNA, the CDR3 is TGTGCCAGTAGATGGAGTGCAGCCAATCAGCCCCAGCATTTT. It translates to CASRWSAANQPQHF. The rearrangement links TRBV19 to TRBJ1-5; no reliable D call. V dropped 6 bases and J dropped 3 bases, with 12 bases sitting between them. The CDR3 consists of 14 residues. Germline CDR1 and CDR2: LNHDA and SQIVND (reference sequence).

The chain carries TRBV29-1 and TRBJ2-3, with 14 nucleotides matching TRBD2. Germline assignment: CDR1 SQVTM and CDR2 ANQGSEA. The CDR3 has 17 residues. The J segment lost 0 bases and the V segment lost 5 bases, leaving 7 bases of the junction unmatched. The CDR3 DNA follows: TGCAGCGTTCTATCCGGGACTAGCGGGAGTAGCACAGATACGCAGTATTTT. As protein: CSVLSGTSGSSTDTQYF.

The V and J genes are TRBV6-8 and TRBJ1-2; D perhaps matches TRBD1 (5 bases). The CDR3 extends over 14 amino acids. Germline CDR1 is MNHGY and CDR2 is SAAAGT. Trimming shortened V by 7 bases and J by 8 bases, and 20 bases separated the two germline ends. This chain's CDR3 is CASTSGASEWGYTF. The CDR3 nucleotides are TGTGCCAGCACCTCCGGGGCGTCCGAGTGGGGCTACACCTTC.

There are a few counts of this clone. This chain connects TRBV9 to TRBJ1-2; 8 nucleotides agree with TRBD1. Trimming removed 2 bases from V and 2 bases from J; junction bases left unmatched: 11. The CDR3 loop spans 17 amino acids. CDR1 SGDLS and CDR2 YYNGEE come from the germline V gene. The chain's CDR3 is CASSVDRDRGKNYGYTF. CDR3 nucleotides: TGTGCCAGCAGCGTGGATCGAGACAGGGGAAAAAACTATGGCTACACCTTC.

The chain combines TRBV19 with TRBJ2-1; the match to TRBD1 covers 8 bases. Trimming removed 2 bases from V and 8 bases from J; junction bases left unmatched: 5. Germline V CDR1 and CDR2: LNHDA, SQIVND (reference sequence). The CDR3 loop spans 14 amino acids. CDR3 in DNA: TGTGCCAGTAGTATATCAGGGGGCGGAGATGAGCAGTTCTTC. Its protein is CASSISGGGDEQFF.

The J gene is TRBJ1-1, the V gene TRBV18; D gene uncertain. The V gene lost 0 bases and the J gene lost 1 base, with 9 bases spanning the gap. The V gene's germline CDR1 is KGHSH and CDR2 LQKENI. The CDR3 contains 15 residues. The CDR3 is CASSPPVVQNTEAFF. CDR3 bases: TGTGCCAGCTCACCACCGGTGGTACAGAACACTGAAGCTTTCTTT.

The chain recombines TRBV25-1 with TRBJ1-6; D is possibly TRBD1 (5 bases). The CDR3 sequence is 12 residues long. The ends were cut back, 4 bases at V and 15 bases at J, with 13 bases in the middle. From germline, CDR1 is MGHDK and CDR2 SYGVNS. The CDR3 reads CASSAGGSILHF. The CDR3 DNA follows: TGTGCCAGCAGTGCCGGGGGTTCTATCCTCCACTTT.

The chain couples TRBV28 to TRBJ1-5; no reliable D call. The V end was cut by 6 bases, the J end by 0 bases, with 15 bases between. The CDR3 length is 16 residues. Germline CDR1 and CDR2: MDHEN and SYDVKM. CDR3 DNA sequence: TGTGCCAGCAGGGACGGCGGAGACACTAGCAATCAGCCCCAGCATTTT. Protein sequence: CASRDGGDTSNQPQHF. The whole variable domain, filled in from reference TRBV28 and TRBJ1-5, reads DVKVTQSSRYLVKRTGEKVFLECVQDMDHENMFWYRQDPGLGLRLIYFSYDVKMKEKGDIPEGYSVSREKKERFSLILESASTNQTSMYLCASRDGGDTSNQPQHFGDGTRLSIL.

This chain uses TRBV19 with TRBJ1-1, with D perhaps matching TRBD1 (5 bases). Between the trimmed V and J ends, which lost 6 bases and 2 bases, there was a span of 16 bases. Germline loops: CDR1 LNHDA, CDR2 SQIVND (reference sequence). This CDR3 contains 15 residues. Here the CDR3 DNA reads TGTGCCAGTAGAAGCCCGGACAAAATAAACACTGAAGCTTTCTTT. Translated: CASRSPDKINTEAFF.

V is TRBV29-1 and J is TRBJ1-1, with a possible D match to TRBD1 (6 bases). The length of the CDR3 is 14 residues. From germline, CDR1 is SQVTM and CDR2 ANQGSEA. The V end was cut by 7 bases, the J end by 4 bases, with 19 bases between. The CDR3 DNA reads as TGCAGCGCCTATAACAGGGATAGACGCACTGAAGCTTTCTTT. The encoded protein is CSAYNRDRRTEAFF.

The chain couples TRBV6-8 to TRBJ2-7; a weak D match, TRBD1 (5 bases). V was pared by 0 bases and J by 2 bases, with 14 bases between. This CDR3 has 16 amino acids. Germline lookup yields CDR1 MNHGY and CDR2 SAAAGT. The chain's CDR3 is CASSYSISDRAYEQYF. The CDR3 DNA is TGTGCCAGCAGTTACTCGATATCAGACAGAGCCTACGAGCAGTACTTC.

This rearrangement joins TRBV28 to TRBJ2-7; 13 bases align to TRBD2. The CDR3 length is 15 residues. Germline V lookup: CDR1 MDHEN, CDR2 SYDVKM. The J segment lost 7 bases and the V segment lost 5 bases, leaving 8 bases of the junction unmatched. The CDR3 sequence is CASSSWTSGSGEQYF. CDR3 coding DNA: TGTGCCAGCAGTAGCTGGACTAGCGGGAGTGGTGAGCAGTACTTC.

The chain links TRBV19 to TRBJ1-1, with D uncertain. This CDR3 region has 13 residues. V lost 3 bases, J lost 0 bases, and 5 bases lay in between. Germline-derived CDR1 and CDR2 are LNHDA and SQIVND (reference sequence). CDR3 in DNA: TGTGCCAGTAGTATGAGGGTGAACACTGAAGCTTTCTTT. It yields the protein CASSMRVNTEAFF.

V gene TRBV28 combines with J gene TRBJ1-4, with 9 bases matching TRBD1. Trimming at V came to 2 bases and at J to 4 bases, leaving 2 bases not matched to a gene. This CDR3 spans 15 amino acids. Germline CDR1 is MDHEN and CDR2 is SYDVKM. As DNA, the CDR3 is TGTGCCAGCAGTTTAGAGGACAGGGGTAATGAAAAACTGTTTTTT. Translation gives CASSLEDRGNEKLFF.

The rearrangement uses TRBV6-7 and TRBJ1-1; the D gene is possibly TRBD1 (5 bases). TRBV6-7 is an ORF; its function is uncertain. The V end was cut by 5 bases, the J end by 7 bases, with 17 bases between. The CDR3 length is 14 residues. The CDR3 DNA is TGTGCCAGCAGTCTAGCAGGGTTGGAAAATGAAGCTTTCTTT. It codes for CASSLAGLENEAFF.

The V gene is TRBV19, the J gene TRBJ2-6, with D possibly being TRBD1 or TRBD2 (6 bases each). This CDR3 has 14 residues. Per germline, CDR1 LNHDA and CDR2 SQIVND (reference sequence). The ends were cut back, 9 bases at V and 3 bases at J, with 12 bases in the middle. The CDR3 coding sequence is TGTGCCAGCCAACAGGGAGGTGGGGCCAACGTCCTGACTTTC. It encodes CASQQGGGANVLTF. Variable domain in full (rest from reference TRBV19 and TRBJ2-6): DGGITQSPKYLFRKEGQNVTLSCEQNLNHDAMYWYRQDPGQGLRLIYYSQIVNDFQKGDIAEGYSVSREKKESFPLTVTSAQKNPTAFYLCASQQGGGANVLTFGAGSRLTVL.

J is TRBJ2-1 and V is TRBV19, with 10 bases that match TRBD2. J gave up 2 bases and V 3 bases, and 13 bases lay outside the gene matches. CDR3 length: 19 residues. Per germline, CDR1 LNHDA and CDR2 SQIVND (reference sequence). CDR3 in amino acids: CASSILGSGRPHTYNEQFF. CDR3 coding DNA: TGTGCCAGTAGTATTCTCGGTAGCGGGAGGCCCCACACCTACAATGAGCAGTTCTTC.

Here the CDR3 reads CASSPGGRGTEAFF. CDR3 nucleotides: TGTGCCAGCAGCCCGGGGGGGCGGGGAACTGAAGCTTTCTTT. The chain has TRBV25-1 and TRBJ1-1; tentatively, D is TRBD1 (6 bases). V lost 6 bases, J lost 5 bases, and 16 bases lay in between. This CDR3 comprises 14 residues. Germline V gene data show CDR1 as MGHDK and CDR2 as SYGVNS. The whole variable domain, filled in from reference TRBV25-1 and TRBJ1-1, reads EADIYQTPRYLVIGTGKKITLECSQTMGHDKMYWYQQDPGMELHLIHYSYGVNSTEKGDLSSESTVSRIRTEHFPLTLESARPSHTSQYLCASSPGGRGTEAFFGQGTRLTVV.

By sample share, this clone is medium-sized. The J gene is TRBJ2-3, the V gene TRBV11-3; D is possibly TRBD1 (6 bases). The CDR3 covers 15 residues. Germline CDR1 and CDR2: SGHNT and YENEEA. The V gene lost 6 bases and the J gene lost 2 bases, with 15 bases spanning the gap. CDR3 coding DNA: TGTGCCAGCAGGCAAGAGAGGGGACACACAGATACGCAGTATTTT. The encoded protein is CASRQERGHTDTQYF.

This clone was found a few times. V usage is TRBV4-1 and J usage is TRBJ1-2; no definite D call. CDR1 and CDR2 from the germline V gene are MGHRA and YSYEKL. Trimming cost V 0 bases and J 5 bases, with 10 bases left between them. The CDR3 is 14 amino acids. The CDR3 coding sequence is TGCGCCAGCAGCCAAGATGCGTCAGCTTATGGCTACACCTTC. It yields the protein CASSQDASAYGYTF.

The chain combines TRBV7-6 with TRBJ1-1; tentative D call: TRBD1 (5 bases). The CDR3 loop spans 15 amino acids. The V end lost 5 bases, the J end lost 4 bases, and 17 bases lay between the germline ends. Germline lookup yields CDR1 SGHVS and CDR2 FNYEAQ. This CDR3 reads CASSLGGEGVTEAFF. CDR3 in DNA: TGTGCCAGCAGCCTTGGGGGGGAGGGAGTCACTGAAGCTTTCTTT.

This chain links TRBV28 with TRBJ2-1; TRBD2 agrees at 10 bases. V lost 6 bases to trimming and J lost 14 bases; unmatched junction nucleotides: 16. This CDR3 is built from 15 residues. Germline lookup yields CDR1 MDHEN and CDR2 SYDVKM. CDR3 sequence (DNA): TGTGCCAGCAGACATAGAGCGGGAGGGCGGTCTAGTGAGTTCTTC. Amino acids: CASRHRAGGRSSEFF.

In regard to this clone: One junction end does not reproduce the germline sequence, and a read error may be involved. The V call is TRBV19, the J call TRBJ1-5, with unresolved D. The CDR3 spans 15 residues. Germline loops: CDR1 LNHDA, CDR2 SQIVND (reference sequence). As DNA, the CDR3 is TGTGTCAGTAGTATGGAGCTCTATGGCAATCAGCCCCAGCATTTT. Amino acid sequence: CVSSMELYGNQPQHF.